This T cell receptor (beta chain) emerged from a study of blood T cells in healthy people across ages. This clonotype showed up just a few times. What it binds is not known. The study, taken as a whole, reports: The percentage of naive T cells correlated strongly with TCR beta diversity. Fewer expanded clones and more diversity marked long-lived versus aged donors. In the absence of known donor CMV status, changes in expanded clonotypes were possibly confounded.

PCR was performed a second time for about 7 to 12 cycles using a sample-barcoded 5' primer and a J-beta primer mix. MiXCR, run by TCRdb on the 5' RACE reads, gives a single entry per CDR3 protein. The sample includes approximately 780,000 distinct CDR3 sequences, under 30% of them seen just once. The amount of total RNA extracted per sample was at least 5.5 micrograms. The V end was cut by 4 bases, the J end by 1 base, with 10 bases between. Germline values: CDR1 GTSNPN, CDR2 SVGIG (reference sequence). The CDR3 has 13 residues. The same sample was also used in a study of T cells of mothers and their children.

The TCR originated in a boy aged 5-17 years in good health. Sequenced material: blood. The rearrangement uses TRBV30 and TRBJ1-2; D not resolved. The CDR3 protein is CAWTPNSNYGYTF. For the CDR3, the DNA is TGTGCCTGGACCCCAAACAGTAACTATGGCTACACCTTC.